This T cell receptor (beta chain) was sequenced for a study of control samples from healthy donors and cancer patients. The table came from immunoSEQ multiplex PCR; TCRdb's copy has only in-frame clones and leaves some out. The table has 100,000 to 150,000 clones, approximately 89% seen once. V lost 3 bases and J 0 bases, leaving 9 bases between the germline ends. Germline V CDR1 and CDR2: MNHEY, SMNVEV (reference sequence). The length of the CDR3 is 15 residues. The rearrangement joins TRBV27 to TRBJ1-3; D unresolved. This TCR was recovered from a man aged 60 to 69 in good health. The sample consisted of blood. The CDR3 DNA follows: TGTGCCAGCAGTTTCTTTCCGGTCTCTGGAAACACCATATATTTT. Protein sequence: CASSFFPVSGNTIYF.